The 12 T cell receptor beta chains in this list originate from one sample, sequenced in a study of shared clonotypes between healthy human individuals. This table comes from immunoSEQ multiplex PCR, and its TCRdb copy is limited to in-frame clones, with some not included. Of roughly 1,000,000 clones listed, 78% are singletons. Sequencing used memory CD4+ T cells from PBMCs. Subset indicated: CD45RA-negative fraction. The receptors here all came from a man between 18 and 35 years old in good health. Some clones in this sample may be carry-over from other donors' samples.

This clone came up a few times. V gene TRBV10-2 combines with J gene TRBJ2-7, with 10 bases matching TRBD1. CDR1 is WSHSY, CDR2 SAAADI, per germline. The CDR3 totals 14 residues. J was trimmed by 3 bases and V by 5 bases; bases with no gene match: 4. The DNA for the CDR3 is TGCGCCAGCAGTATCGACAGGGGGCTCTACGAGCAGTACTTC. It specifies CASSIDRGLYEQYF.

V gene TRBV5-4 combines with J gene TRBJ1-2; D gene uncertain. Trimming removed 4 bases from V and 4 bases from J, with 14 bases in between. Germline V CDR1 and CDR2: SGHNT, YYREEE (reference sequence). The CDR3 spans 14 residues. CDR3 sequence reads: CASSQVSNSYGYTF. The CDR3 DNA reads as TGTGCCAGCAGCCAAGTATCAAACTCCTATGGCTACACCTTC.

This chain links TRBV9 with TRBJ1-2; D remains ambiguous. The CDR3 is 16 amino acids. V lost 0 bases, J lost 3 bases, and 15 bases lay in between. Per the germline V gene, CDR1 is SGDLS and CDR2 is YYNGEE. The CDR3 loop is CASSVVVAGSHYGYTF. The CDR3 DNA reads TGTGCCAGCAGCGTAGTCGTCGCGGGGTCCCACTATGGCTACACCTTC.

The V gene is TRBV2, the J gene TRBJ2-7; D is ambiguous. The CDR3 spans 13 residues. CDR1 and CDR2 (germline): SNHLY, FYNNEI. The V end was cut by 7 bases, the J end by 6 bases, with 16 bases between. Here the CDR3 reads CASNFETSGEQYF. The CDR3 DNA reads as TGTGCCAGCAACTTCGAGACATCAGGCGAGCAGTACTTC.

The chain has TRBV28 and TRBJ2-7; a weak D match, TRBD2 (6 bases). The CDR3 is 14 residues long. Germline V gene data show CDR1 as MDHEN and CDR2 as SYDVKM. The germline V and J ends were trimmed by 3 bases and 5 bases, with 14 bases remaining between them. The CDR3 DNA reads TGTGCCAGCAGTTTCGGGGGTTCAGTCCACGAGCAGTACTTC. Translating it yields CASSFGGSVHEQYF.

This clone was counted once. The chain combines TRBV28 with TRBJ2-5, with TRBD2 identical over 9 bases. The assigned J gene may be wrong: the sequence end matches TRBJ2-7 better. This CDR3 region has 13 residues. Germline CDR1 is MDHEN and CDR2 is SYDVKM. The CDR3 coding sequence is TGTGCCAGCGCGGCGGGAGGGCCGAACGAGCAGTACTTC. It specifies CASAAGGPNEQYF.

The V and J genes are TRBV11-2 and TRBJ2-1, with D unresolved. The CDR3 is 15 residues long. Trimming shortened V by 1 base and J by 4 bases, and 11 bases separated the two germline ends. Looked up from germline, CDR1 is SGHAT and CDR2 is FQNNGV. Written as DNA, the CDR3 is TGTGCCAGCAGCTTAGTGTCCGGCCTTTACAATGAGCAGTTCTTC. Protein product: CASSLVSGLYNEQFF.

CDR3 protein: CASSPGLAGADTQYF. The CDR3, as DNA: TGTGCCAGCTCACCAGGGCTAGCGGGAGCTGATACGCAGTATTTT. This chain joins TRBV18 and TRBJ2-3; 10 positions agree with TRBD2. The CDR3 has 15 residues. Germline CDR1 KGHSH, CDR2 LQKENI. V dropped 2 bases and J dropped 6; count of bases not matched to a gene: 5.

Comments on this clone: Other DNA sequences in the same sample also yield this CDR3. The rearrangement uses TRBV6-5 and TRBJ2-5; D may correspond to TRBD1 or TRBD2 (5 bases each). The V gene lost 0 bases and the J gene lost 2 bases, with 7 bases spanning the gap. Germline assignment: CDR1 MNHEY and CDR2 SVGAGI. The CDR3 is 14 residues long. CDR3 sequence: CASSYSRGQETQYF. The DNA for the CDR3 is TGTGCCAGCAGTTACTCGAGGGGTCAAGAGACCCAGTACTTC.

Remarks on this clone: Other DNA variants within this sample encode the same CDR3. The chain couples TRBV5-1 to TRBJ1-1; possibly TRBD1 for D (5 bases). The length of the CDR3 is 14 residues. Germline V CDR1 and CDR2: SGHRS, YFSETQ. Trimming cost V 0 bases and J 4 bases, with 10 bases left between them. The CDR3 bases are TGCGCCAGCAGCTTGGACGGGGGTGGCACTGAAGCTTTCTTT. It codes for CASSLDGGGTEAFF.

This clone turned up a few times. The chain combines TRBV28 with TRBJ1-1, with a weak D call TRBD1 (6 bases). Germline assignment: CDR1 MDHEN and CDR2 SYDVKM. Trimming removed 4 bases from V and 6 bases from J, with 15 bases in between. CDR3 length equals 14 residues. This CDR3 reads CASSSVLGAAEAFF. In nucleotides, the CDR3 is TGTGCCAGCAGTTCCGTACTGGGGGCGGCTGAAGCTTTCTTT.

In DNA form, the CDR3 reads TGTGCCAGCAGCCTAGGACTATCGGGACTAAGCACAGATACGCAGTATTTT. Translating it yields CASSLGLSGLSTDTQYF. The chain couples TRBV7-9 to TRBJ2-3; 7 bases are a match to TRBD2. CDR1 and CDR2 from the germline V gene are SEHNR and FQNEAQ (reference sequence). Unmatched junction bases numbered 11, after V lost 5 bases and J lost 0 bases. This CDR3 contains 17 residues.